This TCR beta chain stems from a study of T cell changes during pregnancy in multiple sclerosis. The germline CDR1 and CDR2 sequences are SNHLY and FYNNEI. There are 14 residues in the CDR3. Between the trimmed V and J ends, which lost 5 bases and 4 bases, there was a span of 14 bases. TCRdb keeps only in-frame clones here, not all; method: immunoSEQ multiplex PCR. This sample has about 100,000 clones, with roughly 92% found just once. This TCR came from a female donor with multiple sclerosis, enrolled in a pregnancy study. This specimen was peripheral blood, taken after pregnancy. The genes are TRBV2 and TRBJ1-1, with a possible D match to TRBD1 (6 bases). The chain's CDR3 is CASSNNRVGTEAFF. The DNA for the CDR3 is TGTGCCAGCAGTAATAACAGGGTCGGCACTGAAGCTTTCTTT.